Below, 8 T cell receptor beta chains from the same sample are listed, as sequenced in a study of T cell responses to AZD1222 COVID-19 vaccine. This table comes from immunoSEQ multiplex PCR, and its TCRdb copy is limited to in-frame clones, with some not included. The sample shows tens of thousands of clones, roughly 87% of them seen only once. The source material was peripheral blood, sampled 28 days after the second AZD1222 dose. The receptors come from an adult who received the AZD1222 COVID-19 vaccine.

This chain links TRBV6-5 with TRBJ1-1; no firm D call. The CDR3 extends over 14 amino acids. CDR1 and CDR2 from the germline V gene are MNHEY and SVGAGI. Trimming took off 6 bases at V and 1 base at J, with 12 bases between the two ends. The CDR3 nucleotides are TGTGCCAGCAGGCCTGAGACCGCGAACACTGAAGCTTTCTTT. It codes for CASRPETANTEAFF.

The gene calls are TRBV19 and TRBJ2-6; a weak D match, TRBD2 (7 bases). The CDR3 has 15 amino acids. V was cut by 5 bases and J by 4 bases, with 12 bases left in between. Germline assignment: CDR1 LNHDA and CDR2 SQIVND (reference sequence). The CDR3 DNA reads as TGTGCCAGTAGTGCCCGGGGGGCGGGGGCCAACGTCCTGACTTTC. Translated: CASSARGAGANVLTF.

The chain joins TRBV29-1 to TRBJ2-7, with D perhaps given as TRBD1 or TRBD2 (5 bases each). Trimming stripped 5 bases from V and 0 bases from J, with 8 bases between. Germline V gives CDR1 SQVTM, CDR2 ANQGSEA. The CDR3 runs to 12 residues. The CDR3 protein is CSVRDGSYEQYF. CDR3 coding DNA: TGCAGCGTTAGGGACGGCTCCTACGAGCAGTACTTC.

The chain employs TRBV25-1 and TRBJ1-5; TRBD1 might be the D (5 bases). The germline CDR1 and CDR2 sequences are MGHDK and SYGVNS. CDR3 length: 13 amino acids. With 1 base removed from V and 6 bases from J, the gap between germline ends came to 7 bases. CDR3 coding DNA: TGTGCCAGCAGTGAATCAGGGATTCAGCCCCAGCATTTT. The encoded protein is CASSESGIQPQHF.

The CDR3 loop reads CAAEGRPNQPQHF. The DNA of the CDR3 is TGTGCCGCCGAAGGGCGGCCCAATCAGCCCCAGCATTTT. This chain joins TRBV6-5 and TRBJ1-5; D unresolved. Trimming pared 11 bases from V and 3 bases from J, leaving 14 bases between. Germline CDR1 reads MNHEY; CDR2 reads SVGAGI. The CDR3 has 13 residues.

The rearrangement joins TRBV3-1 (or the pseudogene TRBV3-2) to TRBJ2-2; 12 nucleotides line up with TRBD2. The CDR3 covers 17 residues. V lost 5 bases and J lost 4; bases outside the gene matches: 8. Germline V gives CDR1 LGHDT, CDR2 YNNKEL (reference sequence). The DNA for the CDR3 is TGTGCCAGCAGCTCAGGACTAGCGGGGTTCGGCACCGGGGAGCTGTTTTTT. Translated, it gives CASSSGLAGFGTGELFF.

The CDR3 protein is CASASASPTYNEQFF. CDR3 sequence (DNA): TGTGCCAGCGCCAGTGCCTCCCCGACATACAATGAGCAGTTCTTC. The rearrangement links TRBV6-5 to TRBJ2-1; no definite D call. CDR1 MNHEY and CDR2 SVGAGI come from the germline V gene. This CDR3 has 15 amino acids. Trimming stripped 8 bases from V and 4 bases from J, with 18 bases between.

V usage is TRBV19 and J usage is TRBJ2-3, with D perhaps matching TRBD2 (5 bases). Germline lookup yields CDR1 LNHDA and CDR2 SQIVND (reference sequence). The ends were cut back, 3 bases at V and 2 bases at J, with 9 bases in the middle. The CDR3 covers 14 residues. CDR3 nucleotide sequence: TGTGCCAGTAGTATTTCGGGGAACACAGATACGCAGTATTTT. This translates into CASSISGNTDTQYF.